One T cell receptor beta chain is described in this entry. The V gene's germline CDR1 is WNHNN and CDR2 SYGVQD (reference sequence). The ends lost 6 bases at V and 1 base at J; junction bases unmatched: 9. The CDR3 contains 18 residues. These data are taken from a study of blood T cell repertoires in COVID-19. Across the whole study: The United States, Italy and Spain supplied acute and convalescent COVID-19 samples. PBMCs, B-cell-depleted T cells, or T cells were the source of the cDNA or gDNA that made up the material.

Original data processing: Estimates of nucleated cell counts were drawn from the amplification of reference gene primers. Sequenced by immunoSEQ multiplex PCR; TCRdb stores in-frame clones only, minus some. V, J and clone size were drawn from that table, and D and trimming were deduced from the DNA. The data hold approximately 210,000 clones, with approximately 84% observed a single time. The sample consisted of peripheral blood. The J gene is TRBJ2-6, the V gene TRBV10-1; 10 bases agree with TRBD1. The receptor's source is a woman between 50 and 59 years old with active or convalescent COVID-19. CDR3 loop: CASSGGQGVKSGANVLTF. The CDR3 nucleotides read TGCGCCAGCAGCGGAGGACAGGGGGTAAAATCTGGGGCCAACGTCCTGACTTTC.